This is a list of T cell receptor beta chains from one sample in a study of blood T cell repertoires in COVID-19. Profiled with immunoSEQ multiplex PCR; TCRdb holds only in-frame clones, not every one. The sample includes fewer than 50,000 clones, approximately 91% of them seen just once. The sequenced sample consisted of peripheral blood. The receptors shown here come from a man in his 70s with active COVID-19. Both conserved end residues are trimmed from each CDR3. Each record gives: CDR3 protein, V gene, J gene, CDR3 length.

CDR3 protein: ASRLTGGQEKLF
V gene: TRBV28
J gene: TRBJ1-4
CDR3 length: 12

CDR3 protein: ASSQGWVGNPNEQF
V gene: TRBV4-2
J gene: TRBJ2-1
CDR3 length: 14

CDR3 protein: ASSKTGPSGELF
V gene: TRBV25-1
J gene: TRBJ2-2
CDR3 length: 12

CDR3 protein: ASSPTPTFSSYNEQF
V gene: TRBV27
J gene: TRBJ2-1
CDR3 length: 15

CDR3 protein: ASSSQGVVYEQY
V gene: TRBV11-1
J gene: TRBJ2-7
CDR3 length: 12

CDR3 protein: ASSSVAGTGDTQY
V gene: TRBV2
J gene: TRBJ2-3
CDR3 length: 13

CDR3 protein: ASSVEGRDREF
V gene: TRBV9
J gene: TRBJ2-1
CDR3 length: 11

CDR3 protein: ASSPRGRGQTNTEAF
V gene: TRBV18
J gene: TRBJ1-1
CDR3 length: 15

CDR3 protein: ASSRQGGRSPLH
V gene: TRBV2
J gene: TRBJ1-6
CDR3 length: 12

CDR3 protein: ASSFDSAAGELF
V gene: TRBV7-9
J gene: TRBJ2-2
CDR3 length: 12

CDR3 protein: ASSYGTSGTDTQY
V gene: TRBV6-2/TRBV6-3
J gene: TRBJ2-3
CDR3 length: 13

CDR3 protein: ASSPPGAGGYT
V gene: TRBV18
J gene: TRBJ1-2
CDR3 length: 11

CDR3 protein: ASSSGLAGRRIDTQY
V gene: TRBV5-1
J gene: TRBJ2-3
CDR3 length: 15

CDR3 protein: ASSWTSGKIGGELF
V gene: TRBV5-1
J gene: TRBJ2-2
CDR3 length: 14

CDR3 protein: ASSYSRVKGARSNQPQH
V gene: TRBV6-2/TRBV6-3
J gene: TRBJ1-5
CDR3 length: 17

CDR3 protein: ASSQAHRQGGEKLF
V gene: TRBV4-2
J gene: TRBJ1-4
CDR3 length: 14

CDR3 protein: ASSVSWGQHSGNTIY
V gene: TRBV9
J gene: TRBJ1-3
CDR3 length: 15

CDR3 protein: ASRSHAAGNQPQH
V gene: TRBV28
J gene: TRBJ1-5
CDR3 length: 13

CDR3 protein: ASSYTTGTGVEKLF
V gene: TRBV6-5
J gene: TRBJ1-4
CDR3 length: 14

CDR3 protein: ASLFEEGYEQY
V gene: TRBV28
J gene: TRBJ2-7
CDR3 length: 11

CDR3 protein: AISVGSGNEKLF
V gene: TRBV10-3
J gene: TRBJ1-4
CDR3 length: 12

CDR3 protein: ASSRQGLPNQPQH
V gene: TRBV27
J gene: TRBJ1-5
CDR3 length: 13

CDR3 protein: ASSLAGSGRGYEQY
V gene: TRBV5-1
J gene: TRBJ2-7
CDR3 length: 14

CDR3 protein: ASSVGLGRTEAF
V gene: TRBV9
J gene: TRBJ1-1
CDR3 length: 12

CDR3 protein: ASSKGVLNNEQF
V gene: TRBV11-3
J gene: TRBJ2-1
CDR3 length: 12

CDR3 protein: ATSRVPGTFSYEQY
V gene: TRBV15
J gene: TRBJ2-7
CDR3 length: 14

CDR3 protein: ASSLFRTEAF
V gene: TRBV6-6
J gene: TRBJ1-1
CDR3 length: 10

CDR3 protein: ASSRYPEWQY
V gene: TRBV28
J gene: TRBJ2-7
CDR3 length: 10

CDR3 protein: ATSRGQGFPETQY
V gene: TRBV27
J gene: TRBJ2-5
CDR3 length: 13

CDR3 protein: SVLASYTQY
V gene: TRBV20-1
J gene: TRBJ2-3
CDR3 length: 9

CDR3 protein: ASSPLAHQETQY
V gene: TRBV27
J gene: TRBJ2-5
CDR3 length: 12

CDR3 protein: SVVAGGLGNEQF
V gene: TRBV29-1
J gene: TRBJ2-1
CDR3 length: 12

CDR3 protein: ASGQIQETQY
V gene: TRBV28
J gene: TRBJ2-5
CDR3 length: 10

CDR3 protein: ASTRGYSYEQY
V gene: TRBV27
J gene: TRBJ2-7
CDR3 length: 11

CDR3 protein: ASSLGLARHEQF
V gene: TRBV7-8
J gene: TRBJ2-1
CDR3 length: 12

CDR3 protein: ASSSSSYEQY
V gene: TRBV27
J gene: TRBJ2-7
CDR3 length: 10

CDR3 protein: ASGAPPGYEQF
V gene: TRBV12-5
J gene: TRBJ2-1
CDR3 length: 11

CDR3 protein: ASSFLAVTNNEQF
V gene: TRBV7-9
J gene: TRBJ2-1
CDR3 length: 13

CDR3 protein: ASSHPTGLGYGYT
V gene: TRBV4-1
J gene: TRBJ1-2
CDR3 length: 13

CDR3 protein: ASSLARDRQL
V gene: TRBV28
J gene: TRBJ1-4
CDR3 length: 10

CDR3 protein: ASSTRRQAGTQY
V gene: TRBV6-5
J gene: TRBJ2-3
CDR3 length: 12

CDR3 protein: ASSLGAGQETQY
V gene: TRBV5-1
J gene: TRBJ2-5
CDR3 length: 12

CDR3 protein: ASRGGAGVQPQH
V gene: TRBV6-5
J gene: TRBJ1-5
CDR3 length: 12

CDR3 protein: ASSPNWTGELF
V gene: TRBV27
J gene: TRBJ2-2
CDR3 length: 11

CDR3 protein: ASSLAGGGTYEQY
V gene: TRBV28
J gene: TRBJ2-7
CDR3 length: 13

CDR3 protein: ATSDRARGQH
V gene: TRBV19
J gene: TRBJ1-5
CDR3 length: 10

CDR3 protein: ASSFATGGYEQY
V gene: TRBV5-5
J gene: TRBJ2-7
CDR3 length: 12

CDR3 protein: ASSLDQGTSTQY
V gene: TRBV9
J gene: TRBJ2-3
CDR3 length: 12

CDR3 protein: ASSQDRVQETQY
V gene: TRBV28
J gene: TRBJ2-5
CDR3 length: 12

CDR3 protein: ASSPDRGRAPYNEQF
V gene: TRBV13
J gene: TRBJ2-1
CDR3 length: 15

CDR3 protein: ASSLDPRAGYGYT
V gene: TRBV7-2
J gene: TRBJ1-2
CDR3 length: 13

CDR3 protein: ASSLRGGNQPQH
V gene: TRBV5-1
J gene: TRBJ1-5
CDR3 length: 12

CDR3 protein: ASSGQGSNSPLH
V gene: TRBV9
J gene: TRBJ1-6
CDR3 length: 12

CDR3 protein: ASSGEANQPQH
V gene: TRBV2
J gene: TRBJ1-5
CDR3 length: 11

CDR3 protein: ASSLTGGPYEQY
V gene: TRBV5-1
J gene: TRBJ2-7
CDR3 length: 12

CDR3 protein: ASSLSPGFAEAF
V gene: TRBV27
J gene: TRBJ1-1
CDR3 length: 12

CDR3 protein: ASRSPGVGEKLF
V gene: TRBV27
J gene: TRBJ1-4
CDR3 length: 12